Given below is one T cell receptor beta chain in context. The CDR3 totals 13 residues. V lost 6 bases to trimming and J lost 8 bases, with 16 bases between them. In germline, CDR1 is SEHNR, CDR2 FQNEAQ (reference sequence). TCRdb's copy holds only in-frame clones and misses some; the assay was immunoSEQ multiplex PCR. Here the sample spans 250,000 to 300,000 clones, 75% to 95% being singletons. These data belong to a study of blood T cell repertoires in COVID-19. The receptor was isolated from a woman in her 30s who had recovered from COVID-19. V is TRBV7-9 and J is TRBJ1-2, with D perhaps matching TRBD1 (6 bases). Sequencing used PBMCs or T cells enriched from blood (not recorded which). CDR3 sequence: CASRQGTREGYTF. DNA for the CDR3: TGTGCCAGCAGACAAGGGACACGGGAAGGCTACACCTTC.